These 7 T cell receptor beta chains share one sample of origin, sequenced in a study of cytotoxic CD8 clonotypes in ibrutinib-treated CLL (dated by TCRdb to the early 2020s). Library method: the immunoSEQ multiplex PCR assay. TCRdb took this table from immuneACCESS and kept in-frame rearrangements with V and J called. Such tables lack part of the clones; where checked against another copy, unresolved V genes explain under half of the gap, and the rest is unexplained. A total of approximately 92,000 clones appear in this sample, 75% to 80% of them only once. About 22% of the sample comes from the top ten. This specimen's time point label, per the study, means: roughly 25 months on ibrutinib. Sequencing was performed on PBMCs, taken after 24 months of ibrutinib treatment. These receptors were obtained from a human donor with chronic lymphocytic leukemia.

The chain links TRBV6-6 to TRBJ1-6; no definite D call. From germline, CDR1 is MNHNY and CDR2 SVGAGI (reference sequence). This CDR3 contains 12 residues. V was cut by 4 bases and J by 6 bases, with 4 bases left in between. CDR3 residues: CASSLANSPLHF. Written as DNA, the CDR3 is TGTGCCAGCAGTTTGGCTAATTCACCCCTCCACTTT.

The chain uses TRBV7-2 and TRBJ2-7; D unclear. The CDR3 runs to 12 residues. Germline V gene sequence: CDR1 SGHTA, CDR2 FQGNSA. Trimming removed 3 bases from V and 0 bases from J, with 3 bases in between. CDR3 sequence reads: CASSFNSYEQYF. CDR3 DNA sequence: TGTGCCAGCAGCTTCAACTCCTACGAGCAGTACTTC.

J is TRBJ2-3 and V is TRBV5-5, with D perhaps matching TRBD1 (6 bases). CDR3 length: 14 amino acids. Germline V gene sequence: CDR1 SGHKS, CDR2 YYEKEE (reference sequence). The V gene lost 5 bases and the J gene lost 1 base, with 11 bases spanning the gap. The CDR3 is CASRQGLGTDTQYF. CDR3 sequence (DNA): TGTGCCAGCAGACAGGGTTTGGGCACAGATACGCAGTATTTT.

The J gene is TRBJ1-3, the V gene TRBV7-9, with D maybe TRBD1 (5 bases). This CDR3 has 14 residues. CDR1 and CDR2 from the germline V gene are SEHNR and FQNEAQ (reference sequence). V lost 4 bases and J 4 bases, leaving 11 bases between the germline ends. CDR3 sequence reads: CASSSGWGGNTIYF. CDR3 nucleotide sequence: TGTGCCAGCAGCTCAGGGTGGGGAGGAAACACCATATATTTT.

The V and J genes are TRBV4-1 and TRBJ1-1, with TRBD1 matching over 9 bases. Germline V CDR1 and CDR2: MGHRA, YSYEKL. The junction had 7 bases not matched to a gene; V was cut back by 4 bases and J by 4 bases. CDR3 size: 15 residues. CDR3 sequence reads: CASSPSDRGRTEAFF. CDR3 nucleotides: TGCGCCAGCAGCCCCTCGGACAGGGGACGCACTGAAGCTTTCTTT.

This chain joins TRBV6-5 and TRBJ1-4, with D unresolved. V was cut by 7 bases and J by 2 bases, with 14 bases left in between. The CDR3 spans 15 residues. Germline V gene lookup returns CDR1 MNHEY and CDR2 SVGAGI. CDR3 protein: CASKLTGSTNEKLFF. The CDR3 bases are TGTGCCAGCAAACTAACGGGGTCTACTAATGAAAAACTGTTTTTT.

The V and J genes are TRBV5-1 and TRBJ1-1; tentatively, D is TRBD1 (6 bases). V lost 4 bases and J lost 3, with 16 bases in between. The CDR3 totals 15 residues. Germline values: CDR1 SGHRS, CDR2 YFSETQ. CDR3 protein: CASSIRQARDTEAFF. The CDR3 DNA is TGCGCCAGCAGCATCCGACAGGCCAGGGACACTGAAGCTTTCTTT.